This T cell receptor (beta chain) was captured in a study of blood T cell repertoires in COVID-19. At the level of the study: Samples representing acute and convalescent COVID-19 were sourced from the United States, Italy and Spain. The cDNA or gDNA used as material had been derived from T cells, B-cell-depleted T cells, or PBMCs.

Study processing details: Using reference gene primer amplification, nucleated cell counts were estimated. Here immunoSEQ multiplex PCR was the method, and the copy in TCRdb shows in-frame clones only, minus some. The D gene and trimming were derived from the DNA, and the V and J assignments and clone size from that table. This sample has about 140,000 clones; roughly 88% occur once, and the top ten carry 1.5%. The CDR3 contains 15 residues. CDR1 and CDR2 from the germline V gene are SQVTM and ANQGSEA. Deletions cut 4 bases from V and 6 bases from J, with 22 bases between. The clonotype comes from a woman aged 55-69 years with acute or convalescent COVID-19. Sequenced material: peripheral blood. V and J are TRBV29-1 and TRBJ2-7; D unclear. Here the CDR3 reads CSVGNSATQRGEQYF. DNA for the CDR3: TGCAGCGTTGGCAATTCGGCCACGCAACGAGGCGAGCAGTACTTC.